Following are 7 T cell receptor beta chains from one sample sequenced in a study of cytomegalovirus exposure and HLA in healthy donors. The PCR had 60 Vbeta and 13 Jbeta primers. TCRdb's table, derived via immunoSEQ multiplex PCR, lists solely in-frame clones and lacks some. The table shows 130,000 to 150,000 clones, with roughly 70% occurring only once. Sequencing was carried out using PBMCs. The receptor source for this set is a man in his 60s in good health and CMV-seronegative.

This clone was seen a handful of times. The V and J genes are TRBV28 and TRBJ1-3; TRBD1 matches at 10 bases. V lost 2 bases, J lost 4 bases, and 2 bases stayed unmatched. Germline-derived CDR1 and CDR2 are MDHEN and SYDVKM. This CDR3 is built from 15 residues. CDR3 loop: CASSLGQGVGNTIYF. The CDR3 region has the DNA TGTGCCAGCAGTTTAGGACAGGGGGTCGGAAACACCATATATTTT.

J is TRBJ1-2 and V is TRBV6-5; TRBD1 matches at 7 bases. Germline-derived CDR1 and CDR2 are MNHEY and SVGAGI. After removal of 5 bases from V and 5 bases from J, the junction contained 8 bases not matched to a gene. The CDR3 runs to 14 residues. CDR3 nucleotide sequence: TGTGCCAGCAGTCGGTCCGGGACAGAGTATGGCTACACCTTC. As protein: CASSRSGTEYGYTF.

The chain combines TRBV19 with TRBJ2-2; 8 bases map to TRBD1. CDR3 length: 16 amino acids. Germline CDR1 LNHDA, CDR2 SQIVND (reference sequence). V was clipped by 0 bases and J by 5 bases; unmatched bases: 5. In DNA, the CDR3 is TGTGCCAGTAGTATAGACGGGGGACAGGATACCGGGGAGCTGTTTTTT. Its protein product is CASSIDGGQDTGELFF.

The V gene is TRBV27, the J gene TRBJ1-2; TRBD1 aligns across 9 bases. The CDR3 has 14 residues. The junction had 6 bases not matched to a gene; V was cut back by 6 bases and J by 4 bases. In germline, CDR1 is MNHEY, CDR2 SMNVEV (reference sequence). CDR3 bases: TGTGCCAGCAGCGTCGGGACAGGGTCCTATGGCTACACCTTC. Amino acid sequence: CASSVGTGSYGYTF.

V usage is TRBV7-2 and J usage is TRBJ1-6, with 8 bases fitting TRBD1. There are 14 residues in the CDR3. V gave up 5 bases and J gave up 7 bases; unmatched junction bases: 4. Per the germline V gene, CDR1 is SGHTA and CDR2 is FQGNSA. The chain's CDR3 is CASSQDRENSPLHF. For the CDR3, the DNA is TGTGCCAGCAGCCAGGACAGGGAGAATTCACCCCTCCACTTT.

This chain links TRBV2 with TRBJ1-5; 10 bases are a match to TRBD1. This CDR3 spans 15 amino acids. Unmatched junction bases numbered 9, after V lost 2 bases and J lost 11 bases. Germline V gene sequence: CDR1 SNHLY, CDR2 FYNNEI. This CDR3 is CASSERSGQGKAQHF. The CDR3 DNA sequence: TGTGCCAGCAGTGAAAGATCGGGACAGGGGAAGGCCCAGCATTTT.

As for this clone: The junction departs from the called germline gene at one end, perhaps through a read error. The genes are TRBV7-9 and TRBJ1-2; maybe TRBD1 (5 bases). Germline assignment: CDR1 SEHNR and CDR2 FQNEAQ (reference sequence). This CDR3 comprises 15 residues. CDR3 sequence: CSSSYGGTLDYGYTF. In nucleotides, the CDR3 is TGTTCCAGCAGCTACGGGGGAACGTTGGACTATGGCTACACCTTC.